The subject of this entry is one TCR beta chain. Sequenced by immunoSEQ multiplex PCR; TCRdb stores in-frame clones only, minus some. The data contain 68,000 or so clones, nearly 90% of them singletons. This sample is part of a study of blood T cell repertoires in COVID-19. The overall study: Italy, Spain and the United States were the sources of the convalescent and acute COVID-19 samples. The cDNA or gDNA used as material had been derived from T cells, B-cell-depleted T cells, or PBMCs.

Looked up from germline, CDR1 is SGHNT and CDR2 is YENEEA. The trim removed 5 bases at V and 5 bases at J, leaving 6 bases unmatched. The length of the CDR3 is 13 residues. In Seattle, patients joined the study during active infection and were tracked longitudinally. The genes are TRBV11-3 and TRBJ2-7; TRBD1 agrees at 7 bases. This receptor was obtained from a woman aged 45-60 years with COVID-19, enrolled during active disease. Sequencing used peripheral blood. The CDR3 DNA is TGTGCCAGCAGCAACAACAGGGGTGACGAGCAGTACTTC. It codes for CASSNNRGDEQYF.